These T cell receptor beta chains were read from a single sample in a study of blood T cells in healthy people across ages. TCRdb fed the 5' RACE reads into MiXCR, producing one record per CDR3 protein. The repertoire holds 1.6 million or so distinct CDR3 sequences, roughly 30% seen once, with over 9% in the top ten. Material: blood. The origin of the receptors is a woman aged 30 to 39 in good health. CDR3s include the opening cysteine and the closing phenylalanine or tryptophan.

v_call,cdr3_aa
TRBV9,CASSVDRTYQETQYF
TRBV6-2/TRBV6-3,CASSSLAGVDQYF
TRBV10-2,CASRRWDKEETQYF
TRBV7-9,CASSLGTGPQHF
TRBV29-1,CSVWMARGSNQPQHF
TRBV20-1,CSADEGGRAGMTLALF
TRBV25-1,CASSDPYYEQYF
TRBV7-9,CASSFSGSVYEQYF
TRBV9,CASKGTSGNTDTQYF
TRBV20-1,CSARDSDPGELFF
TRBV9,CASSAEGGPQHF
TRBV28,CGIGTAYEQYF
TRBV10-3,CAISEVGGAVDTQYF
TRBV29-1,CSVERLAIDTQYF
TRBV27,CASSFDGGSNYGYTF
TRBV4-1,CASSLMDGQGNYGYTF
TRBV10-3,CAVSWSGSSTDTQYF
TRBV4-2,CASSQGTLERETQYF
TRBV6-4,CASSLAGVGSTDTQYF
TRBV7-9,CASRRDQAKNIQYF
TRBV15,CATSIGTESTDTQYF
TRBV7-2,CASSLTRDRLDTQYF
TRBV5-1,CASSLDAAGAFAEQYF
TRBV10-3,CAISWGYGYTF
TRBV20-1,CSARESFNNEQFF
TRBV7-8,CASSPDRRGYNEQFF
TRBV28,CVSSLSLTGTMGETQYF
TRBV29-1,CSVEGLAGTGELFF
TRBV6-5,CASSYSGREKFSNQPQHF
TRBV10-3,CAIRGGTGDNYGYTF
TRBV3-1,CASSHDGTSGSLRYEQYF
TRBV6-2/TRBV6-3,CASTSRTGTRRLEQFF
TRBV7-2,CASSFGRNSYEQYF
TRBV20-1,CSATRDEQFF
TRBV7-3,CASSRGRLTDTQYF
TRBV4-1,CASSRDQGSNTGELFF
TRBV21-1,CASSENGARSYNEQFF
TRBV3-1,CASSPDSPYHEQYF
TRBV28,CASSLRGSYGYTF
TRBV29-1,CSVVDYTDTQYF
TRBV6-2/TRBV6-3,CASQPPGGEQFF
TRBV15,CATSRGGSGANVLTF
TRBV6-6,CASRGTGANYYEQYF
TRBV24-1,CATSQTGMEETQYF
TRBV5-4,CASSLGDGGQLYGYTF
TRBV3-1,CASSQGTRSTQYF
TRBV10-3,CAGQRDVGYEQYF
TRBV20-1,CSARRRELSSYNSPLHF
TRBV9,CASSAREGFNYGYTF
TRBV24-1,CATSEDTLGNQPQHF
TRBV5-4,CASSLRGNPSYEQYF
TRBV7-9,CASSRVEGVNTEAFF
TRBV9,CASSVGTETDFHEQYF
TRBV9,CASSDLTGGSNEQFF
TRBV20-1,CSAAPHWGTEAFF
TRBV20-1,CSASHGETQYF
TRBV3-1,CASGRWPGGGSSTDTQYF